Each of the 29 T cell receptor beta chains below was sequenced from the same sample in a study of early T cells in non-severe SARS-CoV-2 infection. MiXCR was run by TCRdb on the 5' RACE reads, yielding one entry per CDR3 protein. The sample lists around 50,000 distinct CDR3 sequences, 7.7% occurring once. The sequenced sample consisted of whole blood. These receptors originate from an adult who was a healthcare worker with PCR-confirmed SARS-CoV-2 infection or an uninfected control (not recorded which).

This clonotype was found many times. V usage is TRBV4-1 and J usage is TRBJ1-5; tentatively, D is TRBD1 (6 bases). V was trimmed by 3 bases and J by 5 bases, leaving 11 bases between them. The germline V gene encodes CDR1 MGHRA and CDR2 YSYEKL. There are 14 residues in the CDR3. As DNA, the CDR3 is TGCGCCAGCAGCCACCAGGAGGGGGATCAGCCCCAGCATTTT. Translation: CASSHQEGDQPQHF.

This clonotype was observed at least ten times. CDR3 bases: TGTGCCAGCAGCTTAGATACCGATCAGCCCCAGCATTTT. Translated: CASSLDTDQPQHF. The rearrangement links TRBV11-2 to TRBJ1-5; no clear D. The CDR3 runs to 13 residues. Trimming took off 0 bases at V and 5 bases at J, with 5 bases between the two ends. The V gene's germline CDR1 is SGHAT and CDR2 FQNNGV.

This clonotype has only a few counts. The chain carries TRBV12-3 or TRBV12-4 and TRBJ2-7; D is tentatively TRBD1 or TRBD2 (5 bases each). The CDR3 is made up of 12 amino acids. Trimming left V 0 bases short and J 9 bases short, with 9 bases between. The CDR3 protein is CASSLAGPVQYF. In DNA form, the CDR3 reads TGTGCCAGCAGTTTAGCGGGACCGGTGCAGTACTTC.

This clonotype has only a few counts. The CDR3 DNA is TGCGCCAGCAGCCAAGGTAGAGGGCAGTTGAACACTGAAGCTTTCTTT. This sequence encodes CASSQGRGQLNTEAFF. The chain combines TRBV4-1 with TRBJ1-1; no definite D call. Per germline, CDR1 MGHRA and CDR2 YSYEKL. The CDR3 runs to 16 residues. Trimming left V 1 base short and J 0 bases short, with 12 bases between.

This clonotype was seen many times. J is TRBJ1-6 and V is TRBV28; TRBD1 agrees at 7 bases. Looked up from germline, CDR1 is MDHEN and CDR2 is SYDVKM. The CDR3 length is 15 residues. The trim removed 4 bases at V and 0 bases at J, leaving 0 bases unmatched. The CDR3 DNA follows: TGTGCCAGCAGTTACAGGGGCTCCTATAATTCACCCCTCCACTTT. Translating it yields CASSYRGSYNSPLHF.

Ten or more counts support this clonotype. This chain links TRBV20-1 with TRBJ2-2; D gene uncertain. Deletions cut 5 bases from V and 3 bases from J, with 13 bases between. The CDR3 consists of 14 residues. From germline, CDR1 is DFQATT and CDR2 SNEGSKA (reference sequence). DNA for the CDR3: TGCAGTGCTCACCGCCGCCGTGACACCGGGGAGCTGTTTTTT. This encodes CSAHRRRDTGELFF.

This sequence joins TRBV2 and TRBJ2-5; D gene ambiguous. V shed 5 bases and J shed 2 bases, with 6 bases lying between them. The germline V gene encodes CDR1 SNHLY and CDR2 FYNNEI. The length of the CDR3 is 12 residues. The CDR3 nucleotides are TGTGCCAGCAGTAGCCGTCAAGAGACCCAGTACTTC. This translates into CASSSRQETQYF.

This clonotype was seen more than once but under ten times. CDR3: CASIRGGEQYF. CDR3 coding DNA: TGTGCCAGCATCCGAGGAGGCGAGCAGTACTTC. The chain recombines TRBV25-1 with TRBJ2-7, with D maybe TRBD2 (5 bases). Germline lookup yields CDR1 MGHDK and CDR2 SYGVNS. This CDR3 is 11 amino acids long. V was cut by 7 bases and J by 6 bases, with 10 bases left in between.

The chain carries TRBV20-1 and TRBJ2-7, with TRBD2 matching 11 bases. CDR3 size: 16 residues. Germline CDR1 reads DFQATT; CDR2 reads SNEGSKA (reference sequence). Losses at the gene ends were 6 bases for V and 5 bases for J; bases not matched to a gene: 15. CDR3 sequence reads: CSAPMGVAGGRHEQYF. The CDR3 DNA reads as TGCAGTGCCCCCATGGGAGTAGCGGGGGGGCGACACGAGCAGTACTTC.

At least ten counts were recorded for this clonotype. The chain combines TRBV14 with TRBJ2-7; 7 nucleotides align to TRBD1. Germline values: CDR1 SGHDN, CDR2 FVKESK. This CDR3 is built from 11 residues. J was trimmed by 5 bases and V by 10 bases; bases with no gene match: 5. Written as DNA, the CDR3 is TGTGCCAAGGGACAGTCTAACGAGCAGTACTTC. Its translation is CAKGQSNEQYF.

This clonotype has ten or more counts. This sequence joins TRBV10-3 and TRBJ1-5; unclear D gene. CDR3 length equals 13 residues. Germline V lookup: CDR1 ENHRY, CDR2 SYGVKD. V lost 2 bases to trimming and J lost 5 bases, with 7 bases between them. The CDR3 DNA reads as TGTGCCATCAGTGAGCTCGGGGATCAGCCCCAGCATTTT. Residues: CAISELGDQPQHF.

This clonotype was found many times. The chain has TRBV11-2 and TRBJ1-3, with D maybe TRBD1 (5 bases). CDR1 is SGHAT, CDR2 FQNNGV, per germline. The CDR3 contains 13 residues. V lost 6 bases to trimming and J lost 6 bases, with 12 bases between them. CDR3: CASSRRELNTIYF. CDR3 bases: TGTGCCAGCAGTCGCAGGGAATTAAACACCATATATTTT.

In DNA form, the CDR3 reads TGTGCCAGCAGTTACTCGATGGGTCAGTCCTACGAGCAGTACTTC. It translates to CASSYSMGQSYEQYF. The V call is TRBV6-6, the J call TRBJ2-7; D gene uncertain. Germline CDR1 MNHNY, CDR2 SVGAGI (reference sequence). CDR3 length: 15 residues. V lost 0 bases to trimming and J lost 1 base, with 10 bases between them.

Remarks on this clonotype: A single base separates this from a much larger clone, so it may be a read error. The V and J genes are TRBV19 and TRBJ2-1, with 9 bases matching TRBD2. CDR1 and CDR2 from the germline V gene are LNHDA and SQIVND (reference sequence). The CDR3 consists of 18 residues. The ends lost 2 bases at V and 2 bases at J; junction bases unmatched: 10. CDR3 region: CASSISPLAGSTYNEQFF. CDR3 nucleotide sequence: TGTGCCAGTAGTATAAGCCCTCTAGCGGGGAGTACCTACAATGAGCAGTTCTTC.

The rearrangement links TRBV5-1 to TRBJ2-2, with 7 bases fitting TRBD2. After removal of 4 bases from V and 6 bases from J, the junction contained 9 bases not matched to a gene. Per germline, CDR1 SGHRS and CDR2 YFSETQ. There are 15 residues in the CDR3. The CDR3 sequence is CASSPVTSFAGELFF. The CDR3 DNA is TGCGCCAGCAGCCCAGTGACTAGCTTCGCCGGGGAGCTGTTTTTT.

The rearrangement joins TRBV19 to TRBJ1-5, with D perhaps TRBD1 (5 bases). The CDR3 has 14 residues. V dropped 9 bases and J dropped 3 bases, with 15 bases sitting between them. CDR1 LNHDA and CDR2 SQIVND come from the germline V gene (reference sequence). CDR3 sequence: CASERGRNNQPQHF. For the CDR3, the DNA is TGTGCCAGCGAGAGGGGACGGAACAATCAGCCCCAGCATTTT.

The chain has TRBV6-6 and TRBJ1-1, with TRBD1 as a possible D gene (6 bases). The CDR3 runs to 14 residues. Trimming shortened V by 5 bases and J by 0 bases, and 10 bases separated the two germline ends. Germline-derived CDR1 and CDR2 are MNHNY and SVGAGI (reference sequence). For the CDR3, the DNA is TGTGCCAGCAGTAGACAGGAGATGAACACTGAAGCTTTCTTT. This gives the protein CASSRQEMNTEAFF.

The chain combines TRBV29-1 with TRBJ2-7; D uncertain. The V gene lost 1 base and the J gene lost 1 base, with 8 bases spanning the gap. The length of the CDR3 is 13 residues. The germline gives CDR1 SQVTM, CDR2 ANQGSEA. CDR3 bases: TGCAGCGTTGAAGGGAAGGAGTCCTACGAGCAGTACTTC. Translated: CSVEGKESYEQYF.

Written as DNA, the CDR3 is TGTGCCAGCAGCCAAGGAACCGGGGGAAGCTATGGCTACACCTTC. It translates to CASSQGTGGSYGYTF. This chain links TRBV3-1 with TRBJ1-2, with D perhaps matching TRBD1 (5 bases). Germline CDR1 LGHDT, CDR2 YNNKEL (reference sequence). The ends were cut back, 1 base at V and 4 bases at J, with 13 bases in the middle. CDR3 length: 15 residues.

This clonotype was counted many times. This chain connects TRBV12-3 or TRBV12-4 to TRBJ2-1; D not resolved. CDR3 length equals 16 residues. Trimming removed 4 bases at V and 1 base at J, with 14 bases between. DNA of the CDR3: TGTGCCAGCAGTTCGACCCGGGCCCGATCCTACAATGAGCAGTTCTTC. This gives the protein CASSSTRARSYNEQFF.

This clonotype appeared many times. V and J are TRBV18 and TRBJ1-5; no clear D. CDR1 KGHSH and CDR2 LQKENI come from the germline V gene. The V end was cut by 5 bases, the J end by 3 bases, with 8 bases between. CDR3 length equals 13 residues. CDR3 DNA sequence: TGTGCCAGCTCAGTACAGCCCAATCAGCCCCAGCATTTT. It translates to CASSVQPNQPQHF. The whole variable domain, remainder taken from reference TRBV18 and TRBJ1-5, is NAGVMQNPRHLVRRRGQEARLRCSPMKGHSHVYWYRQLPEEGLKFMVYLQKENIIDESGMPKERFSAEFPKEGPSILRIQQVVRGDSAAYFCASSVQPNQPQHFGDGTRLSIL.

This clonotype occurred a few times. The gene calls are TRBV7-2 and TRBJ2-2, with D uncertain. V was clipped by 6 bases and J by 7 bases, with 12 bases between them. This CDR3 is 13 amino acids long. CDR1 is SGHTA, CDR2 FQGNSA, per germline. For the CDR3, the DNA is TGTGCCAGCAGGGTGGGGAAGGTCGGGGAGCTGTTTTTT. Translating gives CASRVGKVGELFF.

This clonotype appeared many times. CDR3 region: CASRGGTNQPQHF. The CDR3 DNA is TGTGCCAGCCGGGGGGGGACCAATCAGCCCCAGCATTTT. The genes are TRBV12-3 or TRBV12-4 and TRBJ1-5; a weak D match, TRBD1 (5 bases). The V gene lost 8 bases and the J gene lost 3 bases, with 11 bases spanning the gap. CDR3 size: 13 residues.

Written as DNA, the CDR3 is TGTGCCAGCAGCCAAAACTCCAATCAGCCCCAGCATTTT. This translates into CASSQNSNQPQHF. The chain employs TRBV25-1 and TRBJ1-5, with D hard to call. The CDR3 extends over 13 amino acids. CDR1 MGHDK and CDR2 SYGVNS come from the germline V gene. Deletions cut 6 bases from V and 3 bases from J, with 9 bases between. Full variable domain (remainder filled in from reference TRBV25-1 and TRBJ1-5): EADIYQTPRYLVIGTGKKITLECSQTMGHDKMYWYQQDPGMELHLIHYSYGVNSTEKGDLSSESTVSRIRTEHFPLTLESARPSHTSQYLCASSQNSNQPQHFGDGTRLSIL.

This clonotype was seen many times. The J gene is TRBJ1-4, the V gene TRBV24-1; tentatively, D is TRBD1 (5 bases). This CDR3 comprises 16 residues. V was shortened by 4 bases and J by 7 bases, with 18 bases between the two germline ends. Germline CDR1 and CDR2: KGHDR and SFDVKD. The CDR3 loop reads CATSEGVVGEGEKLFF. CDR3 in DNA: TGTGCCACCAGTGAAGGGGTCGTGGGTGAAGGTGAAAAACTGTTTTTT.

This clonotype was counted a few times. This chain links TRBV5-1 with TRBJ2-1; 8 bases map to TRBD1. Germline CDR1 SGHRS, CDR2 YFSETQ. The V gene end was trimmed by 1 base and the J gene end by 5 bases; junction bases not matched to a gene: 5. The CDR3 sequence is 15 residues long. The CDR3 DNA reads as TGCGCCAGCAGCTTGATGGGACAGGTCAACAATGAGCAGTTCTTC. The encoded protein is CASSLMGQVNNEQFF.

The sample holds many counts of this clonotype. The chain recombines TRBV18 with TRBJ1-6; D is possibly TRBD1 (5 bases). The V and J ends lost 3 bases and 7 bases respectively, with 13 bases between them. This CDR3 has 15 residues. The germline gives CDR1 KGHSH, CDR2 LQKENI. The CDR3 DNA follows: TGTGCCAGCTCACCCGGGGGAGCAGGGAATTCACCCCTCCACTTT. Protein sequence: CASSPGGAGNSPLHF. The full variable domain, rest sourced from reference TRBV18 and TRBJ1-6, is NAGVMQNPRHLVRRRGQEARLRCSPMKGHSHVYWYRQLPEEGLKFMVYLQKENIIDESGMPKERFSAEFPKEGPSILRIQQVVRGDSAAYFCASSPGGAGNSPLHFGNGTRLTVT.

This clonotype was recorded many times. The chain uses TRBV12-3 or TRBV12-4 and TRBJ2-5; 11 bases match TRBD2. There are 15 residues in the CDR3. J was trimmed by 10 bases and V by 4 bases; bases with no gene match: 11. In nucleotides, the CDR3 is TGTGCCAGCAGTTCGGCTAGCGGGGGGCCTATTATCCAGTACTTC. Protein: CASSSASGGPIIQYF.

This clonotype has a count of ten or more. The chain links TRBV27 to TRBJ1-1, with a weak D call TRBD1 (6 bases). V shed 6 bases and J shed 7 bases, with 15 bases lying between them. The CDR3 contains 13 residues. Germline V gives CDR1 MNHEY, CDR2 SMNVEV (reference sequence). The DNA of the CDR3 is TGTGCCAGCAGGGGGACACGGGGATATGAAGCTTTCTTT. It yields the protein CASRGTRGYEAFF.